This T cell receptor (beta chain) was recovered during a study of shared clonotypes between healthy human individuals (dated by TCRdb to 2018 to 2020). At the level of the whole study: The cohort comprised a couple of women and three men aged 18 to 49 years. For each donor, CD4 naive and CD4 memory were each run on three plates, CD8 naive on two plates, and CD8 memory on one plate. To estimate repertoire size and how much clonotype sharing occurs between individuals, the study deeply sequenced the blood TCR repertoires of several healthy adults. Different laboratories and diverse techniques were used to prepare libraries and sequence TCR repertoires, to increase sequencing depth and limit assay-specific biases. Between about 0.85 and 8.9 billion PBMCs per donor were obtained by leukapheresis.

The donors were healthy, HIV-negative adults who had no recently reported acute infections or vaccinations. Only Caucasian adults living in Nashville, Tennessee, USA were represented among the donors. CD4+ T cells were enriched through magnetic negative selection, after which naive cells were positively selected on CD45RA and the remaining negative fraction served as the memory subset. Blood was obtained by leukapheresis, after which PBMCs were separated by Ficoll-Histopaque density gradient centrifugation and cryopreserved in liquid nitrogen vapor phase. Analytical flow cytometry was used to check the purity and quantity of each magnetically sorted T cell population. Genomic DNA was isolated from every sorted fraction and measured by UV absorbance on a Nanodrop 2000c. The study at large found these results: Across four donors, around 5% of naive CD4, 3% to 3.5% of naive CD8, about 2.3% of memory CD4, and roughly 0.41% of memory CD8 clonotypes were shared. Clonotypes shared by all four sorted-subset donors showed higher generation probabilities than non-shared clonotypes. Larger estimated clonotype richness was generally found for naive subsets than for memory subsets. Sampling was limited to blood, and TCR repertoires in tissue likely differ from TCR repertoires in blood. Even with the large sequencing depth, rarefaction of the sorted-subset datasets indicated that sequencing was incomplete. Pairwise subsampling led to the expectation that sequencing depth would affect the degree of clonotype sharing among donors. Because the study included only a small number of donors, the genetic and exposure-history diversity represented was limited.

A note on this clone: Its antigen target is currently unknown. No base quality information exists; no much larger clone differs at one position.

TCR CDR3 regions were amplified from genomic DNA by multiplex PCR using the deep immunoSEQ assay. Genomic DNA extracted from each cell subset was distributed evenly over all wells of several immunoSEQ 96-well plates, and each plate served as one replicate. For sorted subsets, approximately 210 ng of genomic DNA, equivalent to roughly 30,000 T cell genomes, went into each replicate PCR. Purified libraries were quantified with a Qubit 3.0 fluorometer, sized on a Bioanalyzer 2100, and re-quantified with the KAPA Library Quantification kit. Every immunoSEQ 96-well plate was sequenced on a dedicated single-read 150-cycle Illumina NextSeq 550 flow cell. Per the source publication's procedure: Because the immunoSEQ output included only junctional sequences and no quality scores, the filtering could not be the same as the filtering used for full-length reads. To assign V/J genes and CDR3, sequences were annotated using PyIR, a Python wrapper for IgBLAST v1.9, with IMGT germline references. Any read was removed if the V/J assignment was weak (E-value above 1e-6), the CDR3 was missing, or the read contained stop codons, out-of-frame junctions, or ambiguous translated residues. V3J clonotypes were defined by identical inferred V gene, J gene, and CDR3 amino acid sequence. Percentage overlap between repertoires was calculated by dividing the number of shared unique clonotypes by the size of the smaller repertoire. Repertoire richness was assessed with RTK rarefaction, the Chao1 estimator, and Recon v2.1 estimates of unobserved clonotypes. OLGA was used to compute generation probabilities for all TCRbeta clonotypes that the gDNA method yielded from a few donors. TCRdb carries this immuneACCESS record with in-frame sequences only. Its versions omit some clonotypes, under half of them owing to an unresolved V gene in the studies checked, with the rest unexplained. The D gene and trimming were derived from the DNA, and the V and J assignments and clone size from that table. This sample has 2 million to 3 million clones in its table, and approximately 93% of those were observed once. The ten largest clones add up to about 0.38% of the sample.

Taken from the germline V gene, the CDR1 and CDR2 loops are MDHEN and SYDVKM. Relative to germline, V is missing 5 bases and J is missing 4 bases, with 3 bases of the junction outside any gene match. The CDR3 runs 14 amino acids, cysteine and phenylalanine included. Only the CDR3 part of the read is kept: 42 bases, read in frame from the first base. This receptor was taken from a man in his late teens or twenties in good health. Some clones in this sample may be carry-over from other donors' samples. The chain is encoded by TRBV28 joined to TRBJ1-1, and 11 junction bases match TRBD1. The sample was naive CD4+ T cells from PBMCs. Per the publication, the cell subset or site label means: CD45RA+ positively selected. The sequenced DNA: TGTGCCAGCAGTCTGGGACAGGGGGGCACTGAAGCTTTCTTT. It encodes CASSLGQGGTEAFF. Outside the CDR3, residues come from the reference TRBV28 and TRBJ1-1 proteins, so the full variable domain is: DVKVTQSSRYLVKRTGEKVFLECVQDMDHENMFWYRQDPGLGLRLIYFSYDVKMKEKGDIPEGYSVSREKKERFSLILESASTNQTSMYLCASSLGQGGTEAFFGQGTRLTVV.